This entry lists 2 T cell receptor beta chains sequenced from one sample in a study of Graves' ophthalmopathy and Graves' hyperthyroidism. The authors amplified TCR beta CDR3 regions, and they did so from RNA transcripts for repertoire sequencing. RT-PCR was first run with HTBI primers, then multiplex PCR in a second round. Using its own MiXCR run on the multiplex PCR reads, TCRdb lists one record per CDR3 protein. In the table there are more than 1,000,000 distinct CDR3 sequences, about 40% of which are singletons. Source material: peripheral blood or thyroid tissue (not recorded which). The receptors were gathered from an adult man with Graves' hyperthyroidism.

The chain is built from TRBV20-1 and TRBJ2-7, with a tentative D call TRBD2 (5 bases). The V gene lost 2 bases and the J gene lost 6 bases, with 11 bases spanning the gap. Per the germline V gene, CDR1 is DFQATT and CDR2 is SNEGSKA (reference sequence). The CDR3 contains 12 residues. The CDR3 loop is CSARSGNPEQYF. CDR3 DNA: TGCAGTGCTAGAAGCGGTAACCCCGAGCAGTACTTC.

Many counts were recorded for this clonotype. The chain is built from TRBV12-3 or TRBV12-4 and TRBJ2-7, with TRBD1 as a possible D gene (6 bases). V lost 6 bases and J lost 3, with 18 bases in between. The CDR3 is made up of 15 amino acids. CDR3 region: CASRGSGTPIYEQYF. CDR3 in DNA: TGTGCCAGCAGAGGCTCGGGGACACCTATCTACGAGCAGTACTTC.